This is a list of T cell receptor beta chains from one sample in a study of cytomegalovirus exposure and HLA in healthy donors. The method was immunoSEQ multiplex PCR; TCRdb's version includes in-frame clones alone and lacks a portion of them. The sample shows some 90,000 clones, roughly four fifths of them seen only once. Sequenced sample: PBMCs. These receptors all come from a man aged 30 to 45 in good health and CMV-seronegative. CDR3s include the opening cysteine and the closing phenylalanine or tryptophan. A D gene is named only where the DNA matches it firmly. A row's size may be missing; if present it is once, few, many or a size class.

clone size	D gene	V gene	J gene	CDR3 protein	CDR3 DNA
once	-	TRBV5-3	TRBJ1-2	CARSLWAIRGNYGYTF	TGTGCCAGAAGCTTGTGGGCGATTCGGGGGAACTATGGCTACACCTTC
-	-	TRBV7-6	TRBJ1-2	CASSLLSDSSYGYTF	TGTGCCAGCAGCTTGTTGTCGGACAGCTCCTATGGCTACACCTTC
-	TRBD1	TRBV5-6	TRBJ1-6	CASSLWGDRRPNSPLHF	TGTGCCAGCAGCTTGTGGGGGGACAGGAGACCCAATTCACCCCTCCACTTT
-	TRBD1	TRBV29-1	TRBJ1-2	CSAGGTGAGGYTF	TGCAGCGCCGGTGGGACAGGGGCTGGTGGCTACACCTTC
-	-	TRBV7-2	TRBJ1-2	CASSLARLIPSGYTF	TGTGCCAGCAGCTTAGCGCGACTAATCCCTTCTGGCTACACCTTC
-	-	TRBV6-6	TRBJ2-1	CGVRELSYNEQFF	TGTGGGGTCAGGGAATTATCCTACAATGAGCAGTTCTTC
-	TRBD1	TRBV15	TRBJ1-4	CATKELDRADEKLFF	TGTGCCACCAAGGAATTGGACAGGGCGGATGAAAAACTGTTTTTT
-	TRBD2	TRBV6-6	TRBJ2-1	CASSYSLAGGDNEQFF	TGTGCCAGCAGTTACTCCCTAGCGGGGGGCGACAATGAGCAGTTCTTC
-	TRBD1	TRBV18	TRBJ1-2	CASSPPGSPRQGLGYTF	TGTGCCAGCTCACCACCGGGGTCCCCAAGACAGGGTCTTGGCTACACCTTC
-	TRBD1	TRBV19	TRBJ1-1	CASLKSGGRSTEAFF	TGTGCCAGCCTTAAATCAGGGGGCCGTAGCACTGAAGCTTTCTTT
-	-	TRBV5-1	TRBJ2-7	CASSWSVSQGYEQYF	TGCGCCAGCAGCTGGTCAGTATCACAGGGCTACGAGCAGTACTTC
-	TRBD1	TRBV7-8	TRBJ2-7	CASSLVRGQGYEQYF	TGTGCCAGCAGCTTAGTCCGGGGACAGGGATACGAGCAGTACTTC
few	-	TRBV5-1	TRBJ2-7	CASSFGPGVSYEQYF	TGCGCCAGCAGCTTTGGTCCAGGGGTCTCTTACGAGCAGTACTTC
-	TRBD1	TRBV13	TRBJ1-2	CASSSAMTGIDYGYTF	TGTGCCAGCAGCTCTGCTATGACAGGGATTGACTATGGCTACACCTTC
-	TRBD1	TRBV2	TRBJ1-4	CASSETGATNEKLFF	TGTGCCAGCAGTGAAACAGGGGCAACTAATGAAAAACTGTTTTTT
-	-	TRBV5-1	TRBJ2-1	CASSLDTPEYNEQFF	TGCGCCAGCAGCTTGGATACGCCAGAATACAATGAGCAGTTCTTC
few	-	TRBV5-1	TRBJ2-7	CASSSNYEQYF	TGCGCCAGCAGCTCAAACTACGAGCAGTACTTC
-	TRBD2	TRBV11-2	TRBJ2-5	CASSFSGGRETQYF	TGTGCCAGCAGCTTCAGCGGGGGCCGGGAGACCCAGTACTTC
-	TRBD2	TRBV9	TRBJ2-1	CASSPSGGASSEQFF	TGTGCCAGCAGCCCCAGCGGGGGGGCCTCTTCCGAGCAGTTCTTC
-	TRBD1	TRBV18	TRBJ1-5	CASSQGQGLSNQPQHF	TGTGCCAGCTCACAGGGACAGGGTCTGAGCAATCAGCCCCAGCATTTT
-	TRBD2	TRBV29-1	TRBJ2-1	CSFAWREGQPQFF	TGCAGCTTTGCTTGGCGGGAGGGCCAACCGCAGTTCTTC
-	TRBD2	TRBV27	TRBJ2-1	CASSSVLREGGVF	TGTGCCAGCAGTTCAGTTCTGCGGGAGGGCGGGGTCTTC
-	-	TRBV5-6	TRBJ2-7	CASSFVERSYEQYF	TGTGCCAGCAGCTTCGTGGAGCGGTCCTACGAGCAGTACTTC
-	-	TRBV4-1	TRBJ1-1	CASSQDPGRASTEAFF	TGCGCCAGCAGCCAAGATCCGGGCAGGGCGTCGACTGAAGCTTTCTTT
-	-	TRBV9	TRBJ1-6	CASSLDERPNLHF	TGTGCCAGCAGCTTAGACGAGCGTCCAAATCTCCACTTT
-	TRBD1	TRBV10-1	TRBJ2-3	CASSPGGADTQYF	TGCGCCAGCAGTCCAGGGGGCGCAGATACGCAGTATTTT
-	-	TRBV2	TRBJ1-1	CASIRGATEAFF	TGTGCCAGCATCCGGGGGGCCACTGAAGCTTTCTTT
-	-	TRBV11-2	TRBJ1-2	CASSWRGNGYTF	TGTGCCAGCAGCTGGAGAGGGAATGGCTACACCTTC
-	-	TRBV25-1	TRBJ1-2	CASSERLGGIDTF	TGTGCCAGCAGTGAACGTCTTGGGGGGATAGACACCTTC
-	-	TRBV9	TRBJ1-3	CASTPSGQQGNTIYF	TGTGCCAGCACCCCTTCCGGACAGCAAGGAAACACCATATATTTT
-	-	TRBV5-1	TRBJ1-1	CASSWRDPGNTEAFF	TGCGCCAGCAGCTGGAGGGACCCCGGGAACACTGAAGCTTTCTTT
-	-	TRBV6-5	TRBJ2-1	CASRSGGGAYNEQFF	TGTGCCAGCAGGTCCGGAGGGGGGGCCTACAATGAGCAGTTCTTC
-	-	TRBV5-1	TRBJ1-1	CASSLGPGSNTEASF	TGCGCCAGCAGCTTGGGCCCGGGATCGAACACTGAAGCTTCCTTT
-	-	TRBV4-1	TRBJ1-1	CASSTRYTGNLNTEAFF	TGCGCCAGCAGCACCCGATATACCGGGAACTTGAACACTGAAGCTTTCTTT
few	TRBD1	TRBV2	TRBJ1-1	CASSGGTVEPFF	TGTGCCAGCAGTGGAGGGACAGTCGAACCTTTCTTT
-	-	TRBV7-3	TRBJ1-6	CASSLLAGNNSPLHF	TGTGCCAGCAGCTTATTGGCAGGGAATAATTCACCCCTCCACTTT
-	-	TRBV27	TRBJ1-2	CASSLSPVRVGDYGYTF	TGTGCCAGCAGTTTATCGCCGGTTCGGGTAGGGGACTATGGCTACACCTTC
-	-	TRBV10-3	TRBJ1-1	CAIRVEGRNTEAFF	TGTGCCATCAGAGTGGAGGGGAGGAACACTGAAGCTTTCTTT
-	-	TRBV18	TRBJ1-1	CASSPPSGSNTEAFF	TGTGCCAGCTCACCACCTTCGGGGTCTAACACTGAAGCTTTCTTT
-	TRBD1	TRBV6-5	TRBJ1-2	CASSAQGADGYTF	TGTGCCAGCAGTGCGCAGGGGGCGGATGGCTACACCTTC
-	TRBD1	TRBV14	TRBJ2-5	CASSQVKQGRGETQYF	TGTGCCAGCAGCCAAGTCAAACAGGGGAGAGGGGAGACCCAGTACTTC
-	TRBD1	TRBV7-9	TRBJ1-1	CASSTMTGSAGTEAFF	TGTGCCAGCAGCACCATGACAGGGTCCGCGGGCACTGAAGCTTTCTTT
few	-	TRBV7-6	TRBJ1-1	CASSPYPGIEAFF	TGTGCCAGCAGCCCCTACCCAGGGATAGAAGCTTTCTTT
-	TRBD1	TRBV25-1	TRBJ1-6	CASSGWDSQDSPLHF	TGTGCCAGCAGCGGATGGGACAGTCAGGATTCACCCCTCCACTTT
-	-	TRBV6-5	TRBJ2-3	CASSEDKSTDTQYF	TGTGCCAGCAGCGAAGACAAGAGCACAGATACGCAGTATTTT
-	TRBD2	TRBV27	TRBJ2-7	CASSKPSGGLYEQYF	TGTGCCAGCAGTAAACCTAGCGGGGGCCTCTACGAGCAGTACTTC
-	-	TRBV5-1	TRBJ1-5	CASSLGGWGQPQHF	TGCGCCAGCAGCTTGGGAGGGTGGGGTCAGCCCCAGCATTTT
-	-	TRBV7-6	TRBJ1-2	CASSLESRGNPFSYGYTF	TGTGCCAGCAGCTTAGAGTCTCGGGGGAATCCATTCTCCTATGGCTACACCTTC
-	-	TRBV27	TRBJ2-2	CASSMGRGKLFF	TGTGCCAGCAGTATGGGCAGGGGCAAGCTGTTTTTT
-	TRBD1	TRBV14	TRBJ2-5	CASSQVGGRGETQYF	TGTGCCAGCAGCCAGGTAGGGGGCAGGGGAGAGACCCAGTACTTC
-	-	TRBV5-1	TRBJ1-4	CASSLERGTNEKLFF	TGCGCCAGCAGCTTGGAACGGGGGACTAATGAAAAACTGTTTTTT